This T cell receptor (beta chain) was sequenced in a study of T cell changes during pregnancy in multiple sclerosis. TCRdb's copy holds only in-frame clones and misses some; the assay was immunoSEQ multiplex PCR. The table has more than 55,000 clones, roughly nine tenths seen once. CDR1 and CDR2 from the germline V gene are SGHRS and YFSETQ. Trimming cost V 0 bases and J 3 bases, with 8 bases left between them. The CDR3 is 14 residues long. The sequenced sample was peripheral blood, obtained in the first trimester of pregnancy. V is TRBV5-1 and J is TRBJ2-3; D possibly corresponds to TRBD1 (5 bases). The clonotype was recovered from a female donor in good health, enrolled as a control in a pregnancy study. CDR3 amino acids: CASSLEGQTDTQYF. The CDR3 region has the DNA TGCGCCAGCAGCTTGGAGGGGCAGACAGATACGCAGTATTTT.